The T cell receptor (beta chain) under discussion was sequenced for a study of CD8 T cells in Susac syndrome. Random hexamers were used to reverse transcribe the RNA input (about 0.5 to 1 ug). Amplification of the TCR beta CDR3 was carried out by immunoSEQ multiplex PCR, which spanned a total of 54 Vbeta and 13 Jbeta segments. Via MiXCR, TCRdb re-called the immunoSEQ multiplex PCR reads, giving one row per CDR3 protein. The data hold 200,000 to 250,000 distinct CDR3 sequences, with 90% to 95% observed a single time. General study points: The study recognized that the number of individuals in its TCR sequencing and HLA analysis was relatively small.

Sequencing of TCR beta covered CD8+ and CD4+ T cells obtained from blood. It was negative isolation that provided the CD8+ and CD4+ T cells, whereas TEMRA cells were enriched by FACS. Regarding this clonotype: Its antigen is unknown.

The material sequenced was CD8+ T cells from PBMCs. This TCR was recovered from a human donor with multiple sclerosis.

CDR3 region: CATSRLRFGDRGRVSAQHF. CDR3 nucleotide sequence: TGTGCCACCAGCAGATTACGATTTGGGGACAGGGGCCGCGTATCGGCCCAGCATTTT. This chain links TRBV15 with TRBJ1-5; TRBD1 matches at 10 bases. The CDR3 consists of 19 residues. Germline V gene data show CDR1 as LNHNV and CDR2 as YYDKDF (reference sequence). V lost 2 bases, J lost 11 bases, and 21 bases stayed unmatched.